What follows are 27 T cell receptor beta chains derived from one specimen sequenced in a study of blood T cell repertoires in COVID-19. Profiled with immunoSEQ multiplex PCR; TCRdb holds only in-frame clones, not every one. The sample lists some 230,000 clones, just over 85% occurring once. The sample consisted of peripheral blood. The receptor source for this set is a man aged 30-40 years who had recovered from COVID-19.

Only a few counts were recorded for this clone. The chain recombines TRBV30 with TRBJ2-7, with TRBD1 matching 7 bases. The V segment lost 0 bases and the J segment 3 bases; nucleotides outside the gene matches: 5. CDR1 GTSNPN and CDR2 SVGIG come from the germline V gene (reference sequence). CDR3 length: 14 amino acids. In DNA form, the CDR3 reads TGTGCCTGGAGTGTACAGGGACAGCACTACGAGCAGTACTTC. Translating it yields CAWSVQGQHYEQYF. Using reference TRBV30 and TRBJ2-7 for the parts outside the CDR3, the full variable domain is SQTIHQWPATLVQPVGSPLSLECTVEGTSNPNLYWYRQAAGRGLQLLFYSVGIGQISSEVPQNLSASRPQDRQFILSSKKLLLSDSGFYLCAWSVQGQHYEQYFGPGTRLTVT.

The sample holds one count of this clone. The chain employs TRBV3-1 (or the pseudogene TRBV3-2) and TRBJ2-7; 7 nucleotides agree with TRBD2. In germline, CDR1 is LGHDT, CDR2 YNNKEL (reference sequence). CDR3 length: 15 residues. V lost 1 base, J lost 2 bases, and 5 bases stayed unmatched. The CDR3 DNA is TGTGCCAGCAGCCAAGTGGGTGGGGGGGCCTACGAGCAGTACTTC. It translates to CASSQVGGGAYEQYF.

The chain carries TRBV18 and TRBJ2-5, with TRBD1 matching 10 bases. CDR1 and CDR2 from the germline V gene are KGHSH and LQKENI. After removal of 8 bases from V and 3 bases from J, the junction contained 0 bases not matched to a gene. This CDR3 contains 12 residues. The CDR3 bases are TGTGCCAGCGGGACAGGGGAAGAGACCCAGTACTTC. This sequence encodes CASGTGEETQYF.

The V gene is TRBV29-1, the J gene TRBJ2-7, with a weak D call TRBD2 (5 bases). This CDR3 is 13 amino acids long. Germline CDR1 reads SQVTM; CDR2 reads ANQGSEA. V was trimmed by 8 bases and J by 0 bases, leaving 14 bases between them. The DNA for the CDR3 is TGCAGCATAAGAAGGAGGAGCTCCTACGAGCAGTACTTC. Its translation: CSIRRRSSYEQYF.

The chain has TRBV6-1 and TRBJ1-6; 7 bases map to TRBD1. Germline V gene sequence: CDR1 MNHNS, CDR2 SASEGT. The CDR3 sequence is 14 residues long. The V gene end was trimmed by 2 bases and the J gene end by 19 bases; junction bases not matched to a gene: 14. For the CDR3, the DNA is TGTGCCAGCAGTGAAAAAGGGACAGCTAGGCAGGGGCACTTT. As protein: CASSEKGTARQGHF.

The V gene is TRBV5-1, the J gene TRBJ2-3; 15 nucleotides match TRBD2. Per the germline V gene, CDR1 is SGHRS and CDR2 is YFSETQ. The CDR3 extends over 18 amino acids. After removal of 4 bases from V and 3 bases from J, the junction contained 9 bases not matched to a gene. CDR3 sequence: CASSPPGLAGGGTDTQYF. As DNA, the CDR3 is TGCGCCAGCAGCCCCCCGGGACTAGCGGGGGGCGGGACAGATACGCAGTATTTT.

This clone has more than one count but fewer than ten. The V and J genes are TRBV5-1 and TRBJ1-3; D gene ambiguous. V was pared by 0 bases and J by 0 bases, with 4 bases between. The germline V gene has CDR1 SGHRS and CDR2 YFSETQ. CDR3 length: 14 residues. This chain's CDR3 is CASSLDNSGNTIYF. CDR3 DNA sequence: TGCGCCAGCAGCTTGGACAACTCTGGAAACACCATATATTTT.

CDR3 residues: CASSSGQGPYEQYF. The CDR3 coding sequence is TGTGCCAGCAGCTCCGGACAGGGCCCCTACGAGCAGTACTTC. This chain connects TRBV6-5 to TRBJ2-7; TRBD1 matches 8 bases. Unmatched junction bases numbered 6, after V lost 6 bases and J lost 2 bases. From germline, CDR1 is MNHEY and CDR2 SVGAGI. The CDR3 sequence is 14 residues long.

The chain uses TRBV10-3 and TRBJ2-5; the D gene is possibly TRBD2 (5 bases). There are 13 residues in the CDR3. Trimming took off 9 bases at V and 5 bases at J, with 16 bases between the two ends. Per germline, CDR1 ENHRY and CDR2 SYGVKD. CDR3 bases: TGTGCCATTACTAGGACTCAGATGGAGACCCAGTACTTC. The encoded protein is CAITRTQMETQYF.

The chain joins TRBV25-1 to TRBJ2-5; weak D call: TRBD1 (6 bases). Germline values: CDR1 MGHDK, CDR2 SYGVNS. This CDR3 has 14 residues. V lost 7 bases, J lost 5 bases, and 17 bases lay in between. The CDR3 coding sequence is TGTGCCAGCAATCCCTTGGGGGCCGCCGAGACCCAGTACTTC. Its protein product is CASNPLGAAETQYF.

The V gene is TRBV20-1, the J gene TRBJ2-3, with TRBD2 as a possible D gene (5 bases). The CDR3 has 15 residues. CDR1 DFQATT and CDR2 SNEGSKA come from the germline V gene (reference sequence). V was cut by 4 bases and J by 4 bases, with 18 bases left in between. Here the CDR3 reads CSATERVSTSDTQYF. In DNA form, the CDR3 reads TGCAGTGCTACTGAGAGGGTATCTACCTCAGATACGCAGTATTTT.

This clone has only a few counts. The chain links TRBV6-5 to TRBJ1-2; a possible D gene is TRBD1 (6 bases). The length of the CDR3 is 14 residues. Trimming shortened V by 3 bases and J by 7 bases, and 15 bases separated the two germline ends. Germline V lookup: CDR1 MNHEY, CDR2 SVGAGI. CDR3 bases: TGTGCCAGCAGTTATGGAGGTGAAGGGGGTGGCTACACCTTC. Protein sequence: CASSYGGEGGGYTF.

The chain recombines TRBV11-2 with TRBJ1-1; D may be TRBD1 (5 bases). Germline CDR1 reads SGHAT; CDR2 reads FQNNGV. V lost 5 bases to trimming and J lost 3 bases, with 25 bases between them. The CDR3 contains 18 residues. In nucleotides, the CDR3 is TGTGCCAGCAGCACCTACCATGCGGGGGGAGCTCGGGACACTGAAGCTTTCTTT. Amino acids: CASSTYHAGGARDTEAFF.

V usage is TRBV12-3 or TRBV12-4 and J usage is TRBJ1-2; 7 bases match TRBD1. V lost 7 bases and J lost 4; bases outside the gene matches: 6. This CDR3 has 13 amino acids. The CDR3 DNA reads TGTGCCAGCATCAACAGGGGTGGCTATGGCTACACCTTC. Its translation is CASINRGGYGYTF.

The rearrangement links TRBV7-2 to TRBJ2-2; D ambiguous. Deletions cut 8 bases from V and 3 bases from J, with 10 bases between. CDR3 length: 13 amino acids. Germline CDR1 and CDR2: SGHTA and FQGNSA. The CDR3 bases are TGTGCCAGCGCGGTGATCGACACCGGGGAGCTGTTTTTT. This encodes CASAVIDTGELFF.

V is TRBV5-1 and J is TRBJ2-7, with 8 positions matching TRBD2. The CDR3 has 16 residues. The V segment lost 4 bases and the J segment 2 bases; nucleotides outside the gene matches: 11. Germline V gene sequence: CDR1 SGHRS, CDR2 YFSETQ. The CDR3 sequence is CASSPGGGETAYEQYF. CDR3 in DNA: TGCGCCAGCAGCCCCGGGGGGGGAGAAACCGCCTACGAGCAGTACTTC.

This chain links TRBV12-3 or TRBV12-4 with TRBJ1-6, with D hard to call. The CDR3 spans 11 residues. Trimming cost V 6 bases and J 15 bases, with 12 bases left between them. CDR3 region: CASSPGGLLHF. The DNA for the CDR3 is TGTGCCAGCAGCCCTGGAGGGCTCCTCCACTTT.

The chain links TRBV6-5 to TRBJ2-5; TRBD1 matches 10 bases. This CDR3 is built from 14 residues. CDR1 is MNHEY, CDR2 SVGAGI, per germline. Unmatched junction bases numbered 9, after V lost 9 bases and J lost 5 bases. In nucleotides, the CDR3 is TGTGCCAGTGGGGCGACAGGGGGCGTCGAGACCCAGTACTTC. The encoded protein is CASGATGGVETQYF.

The chain is built from TRBV7-6 and TRBJ2-1; maybe TRBD1 (5 bases). V lost 2 bases, J lost 1 base, and 15 bases lay in between. The germline gives CDR1 SGHVS, CDR2 FNYEAQ. The CDR3 consists of 17 residues. The DNA for the CDR3 is TGTGCCAGCAGCTTAAGTGGAACAGGTCTTTCCTACAATGAGCAGTTCTTC. Its translation is CASSLSGTGLSYNEQFF.

The V and J genes are TRBV18 and TRBJ1-2; D may be TRBD1 (5 bases). Trimming took off 3 bases at V and 2 bases at J, with 7 bases between the two ends. Per germline, CDR1 KGHSH and CDR2 LQKENI. This CDR3 has 13 amino acids. In nucleotides, the CDR3 is TGTGCCAGCTCACCCAGGGAAAACTATGGCTACACCTTC. It translates to CASSPRENYGYTF.

J is TRBJ1-4 and V is TRBV6-1, with D unclear. The V gene lost 4 bases and the J gene lost 0 bases, with 15 bases spanning the gap. Germline CDR1 and CDR2: MNHNS and SASEGT. CDR3 length: 17 amino acids. The CDR3, as DNA: TGTGCCAGCAGTGGGCTGGGAGGGTGGACAACTAATGAAAAACTGTTTTTT. Protein: CASSGLGGWTTNEKLFF.

Here the CDR3 DNA reads TGTGCCAGCAGCCCTCGGACTAGCGGGGGAGATACGCAGTATTTT. It translates to CASSPRTSGGDTQYF. The gene calls are TRBV7-7 and TRBJ2-3; 13 bases align to TRBD2. This CDR3 has 15 residues. The junction had 4 bases not matched to a gene; V was cut back by 5 bases and J by 5 bases. In germline, CDR1 is SSHAT, CDR2 FNYEAQ (reference sequence).

Written as DNA, the CDR3 is TGCGCCAGCAGTTCTGGGGCGTCCGTTGAAAAACTGTTTTTT. Translated: CASSSGASVEKLFF. The V call is TRBV5-1, the J call TRBJ1-4; a weak D match, TRBD1 (5 bases). Germline CDR1 and CDR2: SGHRS and YFSETQ. Trimming took off 5 bases at V and 7 bases at J, with 15 bases between the two ends. The CDR3 totals 14 residues.

The V gene is TRBV24-1, the J gene TRBJ2-2, with D perhaps matching TRBD2 (6 bases). V lost 6 bases and J lost 2, with 9 bases in between. CDR1 and CDR2 (germline): KGHDR, SFDVKD. This CDR3 has 14 amino acids. The CDR3: CATSFGGNTGELFF. The CDR3 DNA sequence: TGTGCCACCAGTTTCGGGGGAAACACCGGGGAGCTGTTTTTT.

This chain links TRBV9 with TRBJ1-2; tentative D call: TRBD1 (5 bases). The CDR3 runs 15 residues. Germline V gene sequence: CDR1 SGDLS, CDR2 YYNGEE. V lost 0 bases and J lost 2, with 11 bases in between. CDR3 in amino acids: CASSVGGNLNYGYTF. CDR3 nucleotides: TGTGCCAGCAGCGTAGGGGGCAACTTAAACTATGGCTACACCTTC.

V and J are TRBV13 and TRBJ2-7; 7 nucleotides align to TRBD1. The V segment lost 4 bases and the J segment 2 bases; nucleotides outside the gene matches: 2. The V gene's germline CDR1 is PRHDT and CDR2 FYEKMQ (reference sequence). This CDR3 is built from 13 residues. This chain's CDR3 is CASSWDRAYEQYF. The DNA for the CDR3 is TGTGCCAGCAGCTGGGACAGAGCCTACGAGCAGTACTTC.

Details on this clone: Its ends do not fully match the called genes, so a read error is possible. The chain is built from TRBV9 and TRBJ2-7; TRBD1 aligns across 12 bases. Germline CDR1 reads SGDLS; CDR2 reads YYNGEE. The CDR3 has 13 amino acids. CDR3 nucleotide sequence: TGTGCCAGCAGCGCGGGACAGGGGGCCGCTGGGCACTTC. This translates into CASSAGQGAAGHF.